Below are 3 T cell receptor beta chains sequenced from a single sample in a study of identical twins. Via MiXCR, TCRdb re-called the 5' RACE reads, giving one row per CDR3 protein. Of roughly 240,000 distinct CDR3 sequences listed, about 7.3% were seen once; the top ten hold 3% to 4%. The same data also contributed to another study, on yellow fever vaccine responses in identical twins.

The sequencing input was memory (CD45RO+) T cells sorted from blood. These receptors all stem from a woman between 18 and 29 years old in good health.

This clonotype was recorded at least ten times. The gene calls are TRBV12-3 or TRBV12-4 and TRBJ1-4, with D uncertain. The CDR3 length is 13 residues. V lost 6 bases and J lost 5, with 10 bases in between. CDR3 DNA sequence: TGTGCCAGCAGGGCGGTGGGAAATGAAAAACTGTTTTTT. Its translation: CASRAVGNEKLFF.

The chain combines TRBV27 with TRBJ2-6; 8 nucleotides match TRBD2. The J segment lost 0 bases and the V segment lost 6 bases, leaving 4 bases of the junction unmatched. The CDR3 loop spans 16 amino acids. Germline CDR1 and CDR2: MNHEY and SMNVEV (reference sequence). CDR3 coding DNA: TGTGCCAGCAGCCGGGGGGGGACCTCTGGGGCCAACGTCCTGACTTTC. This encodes CASSRGGTSGANVLTF.

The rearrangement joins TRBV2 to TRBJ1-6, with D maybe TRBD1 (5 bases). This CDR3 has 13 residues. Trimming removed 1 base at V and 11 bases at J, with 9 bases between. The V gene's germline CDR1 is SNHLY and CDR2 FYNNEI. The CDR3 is CASSEERDPPLHF. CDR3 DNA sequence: TGTGCCAGCAGTGAAGAGAGGGACCCACCCCTCCACTTT.